This T cell receptor beta chain derives from a study of blood T cell repertoires in COVID-19. Study at large: PBMCs, B-cell-depleted T cells, or T cells provided the cDNA or gDNA that made up the material.

Individuals drawn from around 24 US areas were about 18 to 90 years old. Recovered participants had two consecutive negative NP/OP PCR tests, healthcare professional clearance, or symptom resolution. Clones were read by immunoSEQ multiplex PCR, and TCRdb kept only the in-frame ones, dropping some. The repertoire holds about 200,000 clones, with less than 85% as singletons. This CDR3 has 15 amino acids. Germline lookup yields CDR1 SNHLY and CDR2 FYNNEI. Trimming stripped 7 bases from V and 0 bases from J, with 16 bases between. The sequenced material came from PBMCs or T cells enriched from blood (not recorded which). The clonotype comes from a man in his forties who had recovered from COVID-19. The V gene is TRBV2, the J gene TRBJ2-7; a possible D gene is TRBD2 (6 bases). The CDR3 nucleotides read TGTGCCAGCACCCTACGGGAGACTAACTCCTACGAGCAGTACTTC. Protein product: CASTLRETNSYEQYF.